Listed here is a single T cell receptor beta chain. The data derive from a study of cytomegalovirus exposure and HLA in healthy donors. The primer mix had 60 Vbeta and 13 Jbeta primers. Sequencing used immunoSEQ multiplex PCR; TCRdb keeps in-frame clones, though not all of them. Among 85,000 to 100,000 clones listed, about 83% were seen once. CDR3 length: 14 residues. After removal of 0 bases from V and 7 bases from J, the junction contained 2 bases not matched to a gene. Per germline, CDR1 SGHNT and CDR2 YYREEE (reference sequence). Sequencing used PBMCs. The rearrangement uses TRBV5-4 and TRBJ1-4; 8 positions match TRBD1. The receptor was derived from a female donor in good health and CMV-seropositive. The CDR3 protein is CASSLGTGREKLFF. CDR3 coding DNA: TGTGCCAGCAGCTTGGGGACAGGGCGTGAAAAACTGTTTTTT.